One sample yielded the 3 T cell receptor beta chains listed below, sequenced in a study of T cell changes during pregnancy in multiple sclerosis. Sequenced by immunoSEQ multiplex PCR; TCRdb stores in-frame clones only, minus some. Here the sample spans around 75,000 clones, about 89% being singletons. The material sequenced was peripheral blood, taken in the first trimester of pregnancy. These receptors were taken from a female donor in good health, enrolled as a control in a pregnancy study.

V usage is TRBV18 and J usage is TRBJ2-7; the match to TRBD1 covers 8 bases. The germline V gene encodes CDR1 KGHSH and CDR2 LQKENI. V was pared by 3 bases and J by 7 bases, with 8 bases of the junction left unmatched. This CDR3 contains 14 residues. As DNA, the CDR3 is TGTGCCAGCTCACCGGCTCAGGGGGCGGGGGAGCAGTACTTC. Its protein product is CASSPAQGAGEQYF.

This chain uses TRBV5-1 with TRBJ2-1; D is possibly TRBD2 (6 bases). The CDR3 totals 15 residues. V lost 4 bases and J 6 bases, leaving 17 bases between the germline ends. CDR1 and CDR2 from the germline V gene are SGHRS and YFSETQ. In DNA, the CDR3 is TGCGCCAGCAGCCCACCGATCGGGACTCCCAATGAGCAGTTCTTC. Translated: CASSPPIGTPNEQFF.

This clone has a single count. The V gene is TRBV28, the J gene TRBJ1-6, with D perhaps TRBD1 (6 bases). Deletions cut 5 bases from V and 7 bases from J, with 15 bases between. The V gene's germline CDR1 is MDHEN and CDR2 SYDVKM. This CDR3 contains 15 residues. The CDR3 region has the DNA TGTGCCAGCAGTCACCTCAGGGGCAGGAATTCACCCCTCCACTTT. Translating gives CASSHLRGRNSPLHF.